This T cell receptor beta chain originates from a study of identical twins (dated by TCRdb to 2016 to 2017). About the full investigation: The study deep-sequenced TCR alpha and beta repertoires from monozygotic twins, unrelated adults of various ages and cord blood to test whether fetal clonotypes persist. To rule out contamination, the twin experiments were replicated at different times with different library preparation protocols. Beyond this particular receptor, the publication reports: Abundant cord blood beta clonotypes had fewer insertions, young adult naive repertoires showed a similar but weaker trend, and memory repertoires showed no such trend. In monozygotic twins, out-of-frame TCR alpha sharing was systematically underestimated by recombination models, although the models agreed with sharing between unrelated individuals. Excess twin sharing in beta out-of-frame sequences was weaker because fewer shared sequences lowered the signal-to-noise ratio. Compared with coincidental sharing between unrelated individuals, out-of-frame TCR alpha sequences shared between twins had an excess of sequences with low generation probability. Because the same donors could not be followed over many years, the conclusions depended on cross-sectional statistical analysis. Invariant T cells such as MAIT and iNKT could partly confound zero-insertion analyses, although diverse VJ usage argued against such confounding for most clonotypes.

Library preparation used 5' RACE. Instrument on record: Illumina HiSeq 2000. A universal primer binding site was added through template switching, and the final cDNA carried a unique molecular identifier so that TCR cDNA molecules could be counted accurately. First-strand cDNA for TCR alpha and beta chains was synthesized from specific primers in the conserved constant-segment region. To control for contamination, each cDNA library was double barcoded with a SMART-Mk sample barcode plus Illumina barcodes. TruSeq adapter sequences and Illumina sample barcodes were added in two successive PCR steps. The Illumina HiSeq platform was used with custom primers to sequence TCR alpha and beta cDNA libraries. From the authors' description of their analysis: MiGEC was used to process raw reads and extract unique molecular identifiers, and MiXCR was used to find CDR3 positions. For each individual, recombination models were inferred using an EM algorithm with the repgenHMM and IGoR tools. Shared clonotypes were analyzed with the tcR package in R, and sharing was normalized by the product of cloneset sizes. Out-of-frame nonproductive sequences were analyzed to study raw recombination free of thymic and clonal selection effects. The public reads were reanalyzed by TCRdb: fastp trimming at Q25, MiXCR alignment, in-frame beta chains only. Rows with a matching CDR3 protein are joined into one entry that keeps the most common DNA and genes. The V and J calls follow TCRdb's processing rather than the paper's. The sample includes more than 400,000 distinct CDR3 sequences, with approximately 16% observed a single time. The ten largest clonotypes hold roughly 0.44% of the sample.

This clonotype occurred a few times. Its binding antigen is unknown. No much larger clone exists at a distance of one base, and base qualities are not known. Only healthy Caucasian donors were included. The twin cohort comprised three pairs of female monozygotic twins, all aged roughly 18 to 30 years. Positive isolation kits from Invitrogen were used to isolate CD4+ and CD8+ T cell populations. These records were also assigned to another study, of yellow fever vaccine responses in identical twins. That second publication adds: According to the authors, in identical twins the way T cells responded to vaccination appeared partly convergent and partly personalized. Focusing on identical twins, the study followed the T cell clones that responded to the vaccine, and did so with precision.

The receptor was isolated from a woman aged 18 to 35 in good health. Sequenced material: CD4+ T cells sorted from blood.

The nucleotides are TGCAGTGCTAGAGTGGCCCTTACGAACACCGGGGAGCTGTTTTTT. It codes for CSARVALTNTGELFF. This chain joins TRBV20-1 to TRBJ2-2; no D segment can be confidently identified. The CDR3 sequence holds 15 residues, the cysteine and phenylalanine included. CDR3 DNA is the only sequence kept; it has 45 bases, read in frame from the first base. The V end loses 1 base and the J end loses 0 bases, and a stretch of 9 bases separates them. Taken from the germline V gene (reference sequence), the CDR1 and CDR2 loops are DFQATT and SNEGSKA.